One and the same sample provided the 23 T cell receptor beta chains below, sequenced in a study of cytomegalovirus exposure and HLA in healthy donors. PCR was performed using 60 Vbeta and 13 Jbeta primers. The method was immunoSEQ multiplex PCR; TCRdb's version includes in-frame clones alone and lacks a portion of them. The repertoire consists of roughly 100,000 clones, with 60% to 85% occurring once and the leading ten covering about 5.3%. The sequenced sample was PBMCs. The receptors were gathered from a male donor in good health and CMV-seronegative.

The DNA for the CDR3 is TGTGCCAGCAGTGCGCCCCAGGGCCTGGGCACTGAAGCTTTCTTT. Translated, it gives CASSAPQGLGTEAFF. The chain is built from TRBV28 and TRBJ1-1, with a tentative D call TRBD1 (5 bases). Germline V gene lookup returns CDR1 MDHEN and CDR2 SYDVKM. Trimming removed 5 bases from V and 4 bases from J, with 17 bases in between. CDR3 length: 15 amino acids. Drawing the rest from reference TRBV28 and TRBJ1-1, the complete variable domain is DVKVTQSSRYLVKRTGEKVFLECVQDMDHENMFWYRQDPGLGLRLIYFSYDVKMKEKGDIPEGYSVSREKKERFSLILESASTNQTSMYLCASSAPQGLGTEAFFGQGTRLTVV.

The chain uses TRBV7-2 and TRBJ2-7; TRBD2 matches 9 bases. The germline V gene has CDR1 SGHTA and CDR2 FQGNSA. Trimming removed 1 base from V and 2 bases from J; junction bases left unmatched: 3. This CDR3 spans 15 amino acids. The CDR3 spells CASSLGTSEPYEQYF. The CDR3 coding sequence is TGTGCCAGCAGCTTAGGGACTAGCGAACCCTACGAGCAGTACTTC.

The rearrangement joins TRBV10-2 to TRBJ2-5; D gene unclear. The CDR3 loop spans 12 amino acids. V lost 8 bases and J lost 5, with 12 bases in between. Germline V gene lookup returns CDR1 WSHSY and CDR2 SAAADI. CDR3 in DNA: TGCGCCAGCCTTTCCCCTATGGAGACCCAGTACTTC. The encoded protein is CASLSPMETQYF.

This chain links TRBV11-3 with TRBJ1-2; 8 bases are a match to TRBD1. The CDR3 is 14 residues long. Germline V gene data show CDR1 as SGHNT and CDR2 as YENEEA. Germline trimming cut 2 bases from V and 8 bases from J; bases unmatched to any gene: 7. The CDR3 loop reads CASSLSGTGWGYTF. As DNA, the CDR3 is TGTGCCAGCAGCTTATCGGGGACAGGATGGGGCTACACCTTC.

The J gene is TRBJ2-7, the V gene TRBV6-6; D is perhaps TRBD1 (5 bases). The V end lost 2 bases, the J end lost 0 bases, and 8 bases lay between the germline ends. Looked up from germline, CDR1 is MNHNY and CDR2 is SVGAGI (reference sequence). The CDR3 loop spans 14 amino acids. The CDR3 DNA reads TGTGCCAGCAGTTACACAGACAGCTCCTACGAGCAGTACTTC. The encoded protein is CASSYTDSSYEQYF.

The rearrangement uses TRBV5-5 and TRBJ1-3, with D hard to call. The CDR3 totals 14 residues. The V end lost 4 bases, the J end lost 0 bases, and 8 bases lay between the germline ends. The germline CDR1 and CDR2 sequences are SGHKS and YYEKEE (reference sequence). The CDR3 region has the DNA TGTGCCAGCAGCGTCGGGAGCTCTGGAAACACCATATATTTT. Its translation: CASSVGSSGNTIYF.

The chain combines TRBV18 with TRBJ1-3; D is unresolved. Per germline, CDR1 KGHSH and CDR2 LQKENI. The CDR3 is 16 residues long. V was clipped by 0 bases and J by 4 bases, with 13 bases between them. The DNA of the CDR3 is TGTGCCAGCTCACCACCCGGGAGAGAGGACGGAAACACCATATATTTT. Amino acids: CASSPPGREDGNTIYF.

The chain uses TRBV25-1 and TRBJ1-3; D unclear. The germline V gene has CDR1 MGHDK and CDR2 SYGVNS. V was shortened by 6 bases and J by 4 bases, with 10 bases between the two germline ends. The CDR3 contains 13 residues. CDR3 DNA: TGTGCCAGCAGGCCGGGTGCGGGAAACACCATATATTTT. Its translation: CASRPGAGNTIYF.

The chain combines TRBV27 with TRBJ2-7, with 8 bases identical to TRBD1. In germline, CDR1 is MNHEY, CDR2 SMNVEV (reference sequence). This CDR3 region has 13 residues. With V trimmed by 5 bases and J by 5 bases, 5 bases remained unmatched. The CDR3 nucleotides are TGTGCCAGCAGTGCGTTGACAGGGGACGAGCAGTACTTC. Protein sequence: CASSALTGDEQYF.

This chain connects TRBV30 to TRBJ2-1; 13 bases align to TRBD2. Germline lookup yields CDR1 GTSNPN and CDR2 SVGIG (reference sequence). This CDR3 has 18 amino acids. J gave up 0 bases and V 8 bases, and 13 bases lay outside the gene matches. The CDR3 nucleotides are TGTGCCGGGAAACCGGGACTAGCGGGATTTAGCTCCTACAATGAGCAGTTCTTC. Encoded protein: CAGKPGLAGFSSYNEQFF.

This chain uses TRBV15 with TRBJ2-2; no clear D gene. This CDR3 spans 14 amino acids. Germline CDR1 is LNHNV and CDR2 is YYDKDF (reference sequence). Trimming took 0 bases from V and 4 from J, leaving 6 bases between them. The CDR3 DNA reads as TGTGCCACCAGCAGAGATCTAGGCACCGGGGAGCTGTTTTTT. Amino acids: CATSRDLGTGELFF. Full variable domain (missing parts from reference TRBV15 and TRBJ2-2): DAMVIQNPRYQVTQFGKPVTLSCSQTLNHNVMYWYQQKSSQAPKLLFHYYDKDFNNEADTPDNFQSRRPNTSFCFLDIRSPGLGDTAMYLCATSRDLGTGELFFGEGSRLTVL.

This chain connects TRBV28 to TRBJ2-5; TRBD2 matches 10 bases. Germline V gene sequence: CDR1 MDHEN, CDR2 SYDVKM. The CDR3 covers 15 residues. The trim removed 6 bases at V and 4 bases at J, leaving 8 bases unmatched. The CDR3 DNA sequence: TGTGCCAGCAGCCCCGGGTCTAGCGGGAGAGAGACCCAGTACTTC. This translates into CASSPGSSGRETQYF.

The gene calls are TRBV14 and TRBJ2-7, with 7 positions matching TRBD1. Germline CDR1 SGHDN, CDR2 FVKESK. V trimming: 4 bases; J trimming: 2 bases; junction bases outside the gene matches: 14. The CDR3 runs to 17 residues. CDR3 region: CASSPPPPPRGTYEQYF. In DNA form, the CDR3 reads TGTGCCAGCAGCCCCCCCCCGCCTCCCAGGGGGACCTACGAGCAGTACTTC.

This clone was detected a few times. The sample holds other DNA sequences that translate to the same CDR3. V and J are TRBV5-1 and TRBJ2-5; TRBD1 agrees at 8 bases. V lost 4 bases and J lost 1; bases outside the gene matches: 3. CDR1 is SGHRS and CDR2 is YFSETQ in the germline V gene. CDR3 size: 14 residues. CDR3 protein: CASSPGTGQETQYF. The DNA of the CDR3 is TGCGCCAGCAGCCCCGGGACAGGCCAAGAGACCCAGTACTTC.

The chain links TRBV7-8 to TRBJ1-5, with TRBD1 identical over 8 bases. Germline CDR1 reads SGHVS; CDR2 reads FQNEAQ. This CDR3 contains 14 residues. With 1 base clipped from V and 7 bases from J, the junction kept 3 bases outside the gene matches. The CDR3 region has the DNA TGTGCCAGCAGCTTAGTACAGGGGGGGCAGCCCCAGCATTTT. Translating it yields CASSLVQGGQPQHF. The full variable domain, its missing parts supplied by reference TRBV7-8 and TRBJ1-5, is GAGVSQSPRYKVAKRGQDVALRCDPISGHVSLFWYQQALGQGPEFLTYFQNEAQLDKSGLPSDRFFAERPEGSVSTLKIQRTQQEDSAVYLCASSLVQGGQPQHFGDGTRLSIL.

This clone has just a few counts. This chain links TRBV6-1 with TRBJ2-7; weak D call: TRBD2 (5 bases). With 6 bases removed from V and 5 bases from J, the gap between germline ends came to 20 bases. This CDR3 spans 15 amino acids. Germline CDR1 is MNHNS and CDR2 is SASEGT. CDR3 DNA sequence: TGTGCCAGCAGAAACGCGGCGGCAGGAGGCCACGAGCAGTACTTC. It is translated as CASRNAAAGGHEQYF.

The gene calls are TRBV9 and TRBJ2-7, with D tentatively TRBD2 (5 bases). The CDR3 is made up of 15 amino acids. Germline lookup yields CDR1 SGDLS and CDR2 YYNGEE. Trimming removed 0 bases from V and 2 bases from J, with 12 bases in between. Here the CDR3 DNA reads TGTGCCAGCAGCGTAGAGAGGAGGAGGACCTACGAGCAGTACTTC. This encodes CASSVERRRTYEQYF.

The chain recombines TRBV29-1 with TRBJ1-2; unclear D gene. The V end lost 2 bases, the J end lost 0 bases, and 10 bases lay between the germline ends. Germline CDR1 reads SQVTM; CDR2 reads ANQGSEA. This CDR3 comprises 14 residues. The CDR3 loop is CSVEQAHPNYGYTF. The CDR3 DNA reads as TGCAGCGTTGAACAGGCTCACCCTAACTATGGCTACACCTTC.

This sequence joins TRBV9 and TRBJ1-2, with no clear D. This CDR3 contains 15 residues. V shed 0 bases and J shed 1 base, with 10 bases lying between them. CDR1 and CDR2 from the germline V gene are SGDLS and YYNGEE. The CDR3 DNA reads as TGTGCCAGCAGCGTAGGAGGGTTGGGTAACTATGGCTACACCTTC. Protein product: CASSVGGLGNYGYTF.

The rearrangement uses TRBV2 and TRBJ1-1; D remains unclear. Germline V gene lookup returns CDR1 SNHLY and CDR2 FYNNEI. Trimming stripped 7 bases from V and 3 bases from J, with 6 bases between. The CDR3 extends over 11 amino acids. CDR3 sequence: CASILDTEAFF. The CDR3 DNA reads TGTGCCAGCATTCTTGACACTGAAGCTTTCTTT.

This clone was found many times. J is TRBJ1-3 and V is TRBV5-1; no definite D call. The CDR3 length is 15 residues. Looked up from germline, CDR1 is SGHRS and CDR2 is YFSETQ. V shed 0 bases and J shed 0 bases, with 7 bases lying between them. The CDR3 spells CASSLEGSSGNTIYF. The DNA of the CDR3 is TGCGCCAGCAGCTTGGAAGGGAGCTCTGGAAACACCATATATTTT. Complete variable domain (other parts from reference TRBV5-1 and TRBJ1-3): KAGVTQTPRYLIKTRGQQVTLSCSPISGHRSVSWYQQTPGQGLQFLFEYFSETQRNKGNFPGRFSGRQFSNSRSEMNVSTLELGDSALYLCASSLEGSSGNTIYFGEGSWLTVV.

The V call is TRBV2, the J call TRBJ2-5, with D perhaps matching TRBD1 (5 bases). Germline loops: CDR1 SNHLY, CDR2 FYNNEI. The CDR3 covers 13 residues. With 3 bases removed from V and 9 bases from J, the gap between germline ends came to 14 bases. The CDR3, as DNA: TGTGCCAGCAGTGAGTCCAGGGAAGGGTCCCAGTACTTC. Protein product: CASSESREGSQYF.

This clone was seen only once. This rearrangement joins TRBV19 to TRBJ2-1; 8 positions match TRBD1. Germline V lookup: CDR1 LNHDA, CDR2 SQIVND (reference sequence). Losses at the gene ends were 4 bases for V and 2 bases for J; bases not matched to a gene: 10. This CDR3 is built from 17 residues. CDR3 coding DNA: TGTGCCAGTAGTACCCTGGGTTCGACAGGGGCCTACAATGAGCAGTTCTTC. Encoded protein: CASSTLGSTGAYNEQFF.